This T cell receptor beta chain was identified in a study of shared clonotypes between healthy human individuals. In the study overall: Every donor yielded three CD4 naive, three CD4 memory, two CD8 naive and one CD8 memory plate. Whole-study findings and limits: Across subsets, estimated richness was generally greater for naive than for memory populations.

Details on this clone: Antigen unknown.

An approximately 210 ng quantity of DNA, some 30,000 T cell genomes, went into the sorted-subset replicate PCRs. Libraries were prepared by immunoSEQ multiplex PCR; TCRdb keeps only in-frame clonotypes and omits some of them. The sample includes 2 million to 2.5 million clones, approximately 96% of them seen just once. The CDR3 is 14 amino acids. CDR1 is MNHEY and CDR2 is SMNVEV in the germline V gene (reference sequence). Trimming removed 8 bases at V and 0 bases at J, with 11 bases between. This TCR was sampled from a man aged 18 to 30 in good health. The specimen was naive CD4+ T cells sorted from blood. The subset here: CD45RA+ positively selected. This sequence joins TRBV27 and TRBJ1-5; D is possibly TRBD1 (6 bases). DNA of the CDR3: TGTGCCAGCTCCGGGGGCTATAGCAATCAGCCCCAGCATTTT. Translated, it gives CASSGGYSNQPQHF.